The 10 T cell receptor beta chains listed next were all sequenced from one sample in a study of spatial heterogeneity in lung cancer (dated 2019 in TCRdb). Libraries were built with 5' RACE. Instrument on record: NextSeq 500. The public reads were reprocessed in TCRdb via fastp at Q25 and MiXCR, keeping in-frame beta chains. Entries that share a CDR3 protein sequence are merged under the most common genes and DNA. Within this sample are 900 to 1,100 distinct CDR3 sequences, with 27% of them counted one time only. The ten largest clones represent 15% to 20% of the sample. The time point label here, explained by the study, means: sample taken at primary tumor resection. Whole RNA extracted from tumor and nontumor lung tissue, or from cryopreserved PBMC samples, was used for TCR sequencing without cell sorting. The sequencing used PBMCs, collected at surgery. The receptor source for this set is a female donor with early-stage non-small cell lung cancer.

This clonotype has just one count. Being off target in a library aimed at alpha chains, this beta chain has a size of little meaning. The chain couples TRBV30 to TRBJ2-7; D ambiguous. This CDR3 region has 13 residues. The V gene's germline CDR1 is GTSNPN and CDR2 SVGIG (reference sequence). The V end was cut by 5 bases, the J end by 4 bases, with 15 bases between. The CDR3 nucleotides are TGTGCCTGGTCCATGGGGTGGAGATACGAGCAGTACTTC. It is translated as CAWSMGWRYEQYF. Full variable domain (outside the CDR3, taken from reference TRBV30 and TRBJ2-7): SQTIHQWPATLVQPVGSPLSLECTVEGTSNPNLYWYRQAAGRGLQLLFYSVGIGQISSEVPQNLSASRPQDRQFILSSKKLLLSDSGFYLCAWSMGWRYEQYFGPGTRLTVT.

In its sample, this clonotype ranks as large. Since it is a stray read in a library aimed at alpha chains, this beta chain has a size that is not meaningful. This chain joins TRBV7-3 and TRBJ2-1, with 10 bases lining up with TRBD2. After removal of 3 bases from V and 5 bases from J, the junction contained 10 bases not matched to a gene. Germline V lookup: CDR1 SGHTA, CDR2 FQGTGA. The CDR3 covers 17 residues. The CDR3 DNA reads TGTGCCAGCAGCTTTCTACCTAGCGGGGGTCGAAACAATGAGCAGTTCTTC. It codes for CASSFLPSGGRNNEQFF.

About this clonotype: In a library made to pick up alpha chains, this beta chain is a stray read with a size that means little. The genes are TRBV27 and TRBJ2-7; D assignment may be TRBD1 or TRBD2 (5 bases each). The CDR3 has 13 amino acids. V was trimmed by 4 bases and J by 6 bases, leaving 13 bases between them. Germline CDR1 reads MNHEY; CDR2 reads SMNVEV (reference sequence). The CDR3 is CASSSTAAGEQYF. The CDR3 DNA sequence: TGTGCCAGCAGTTCGACAGCGGCGGGCGAGCAGTACTTC.

Only a few counts were recorded for this clonotype. This beta chain is an unintended read in a library built for alpha chains; its size means little. This chain links TRBV7-2 with TRBJ1-6, with 9 nucleotides matching TRBD1. CDR3 length: 15 residues. V lost 5 bases, J lost 7 bases, and 6 bases stayed unmatched. Per the germline V gene, CDR1 is SGHTA and CDR2 is FQGNSA. The chain's CDR3 is CASSPGTGRNSPLHF. The CDR3 DNA reads TGTGCCAGCAGCCCGGGGACAGGGCGAAATTCACCCCTCCACTTT. The complete variable domain, with remaining parts taken from reference TRBV7-2 and TRBJ1-6, reads GAGVSQSPSNKVTEKGKDVELRCDPISGHTALYWYRQSLGQGLEFLIYFQGNSAPDKSGLPSDRFSAERTGGSVSTLTIQRTQQEDSAVYLCASSPGTGRNSPLHFGNGTRLTVT.

A few counts support this clonotype. A library made for alpha chains picked up this beta chain off target, so its size means little. The chain carries TRBV28 and TRBJ2-2; a possible D gene is TRBD1 (5 bases). The germline CDR1 and CDR2 sequences are MDHEN and SYDVKM. CDR3 length: 14 residues. The V and J ends lost 6 bases and 0 bases respectively, with 8 bases between them. The CDR3 is CASRVGANTGELFF. In DNA form, the CDR3 reads TGTGCCAGCAGGGTAGGGGCGAACACCGGGGAGCTGTTTTTT.

Concerning this clonotype itself: The size of this beta chain means little, since it is a stray read in a library made for alpha chains. The chain uses TRBV7-8 and TRBJ2-3; D is tentatively TRBD1 or TRBD2 (5 bases each). Germline V gives CDR1 SGHVS, CDR2 FQNEAQ. This CDR3 contains 13 residues. Trimming removed 3 bases at V and 2 bases at J, with 6 bases between. The CDR3 DNA reads as TGTGCCAGCAGCTTGGGGGTCACAGATACGCAGTATTTT. It encodes CASSLGVTDTQYF.

Regarding this clonotype: For a library built for alpha chains, this beta chain is a stray read; little rests on its size. The rearrangement joins TRBV27 to TRBJ2-1; possibly TRBD1 or TRBD2 for D (6 bases each). Trimming removed 9 bases at V and 7 bases at J, with 13 bases between. CDR3 length equals 12 residues. Germline V gene lookup returns CDR1 MNHEY and CDR2 SMNVEV (reference sequence). CDR3 in DNA: TGTGCCAGTACTACAGGGAGGAATGAGCAGTTCTTC. It yields the protein CASTTGRNEQFF.

In this sample, this clonotype turned up a few times. This beta chain slipped into a library made for alpha chains as a stray read, so its size is not meaningful. The V gene is TRBV20-1, the J gene TRBJ2-4, with D possibly matching TRBD1 (5 bases). CDR3 length equals 15 residues. V lost 5 bases and J 0 bases, leaving 14 bases between the germline ends. Germline V gene lookup returns CDR1 DFQATT and CDR2 SNEGSKA (reference sequence). The CDR3 sequence is CSAWGIQLAKNIQYF. The CDR3 DNA reads TGCAGTGCTTGGGGCATACAGCTAGCCAAAAACATTCAGTACTTC.

Concerning this clonotype itself: Since it is a stray read in a library aimed at alpha chains, this beta chain has a size that is not meaningful. This chain connects TRBV11-2 to TRBJ2-1; 8 positions agree with TRBD1. This CDR3 has 14 residues. Germline CDR1 and CDR2: SGHAT and FQNNGV. CDR3 nucleotides: TGTTCCGAGGGGGACAGGCCCTCCTACAATGAGCAGTTCTTC. Translated, it gives CSEGDRPSYNEQFF.

Regarding this clonotype: As an off-target read in a library built for alpha chains, this beta chain has a frequency of little significance. This sequence joins TRBV7-2 and TRBJ1-6; no firm D call. There are 14 residues in the CDR3. Trimming cost V 2 bases and J 8 bases, with 10 bases left between them. Germline V CDR1 and CDR2: SGHTA, FQGNSA. Here the CDR3 reads CASSLNYDYSPLHF. The DNA for the CDR3 is TGTGCCAGCAGCTTAAACTACGATTATTCACCCCTCCACTTT. Based on the CDR3 plus reference TRBV7-2 and TRBJ1-6, the full variable domain is GAGVSQSPSNKVTEKGKDVELRCDPISGHTALYWYRQSLGQGLEFLIYFQGNSAPDKSGLPSDRFSAERTGGSVSTLTIQRTQQEDSAVYLCASSLNYDYSPLHFGNGTRLTVT.